The present entry profiles one TCR beta chain with its context. One end of the junction is discordant with germline, which a read error may explain. The same CDR3 can be traced to other DNA sequences in this sample. Researchers ran the PCR with 60 Vbeta and 13 Jbeta primers. Profiling relied on immunoSEQ multiplex PCR, and the TCRdb table lists in-frame clones only, not all of them. This sample's clone table lists approximately 47,000 clones. CDR1 is SGHRS and CDR2 is YFSETQ in the germline V gene. This CDR3 is built from 14 residues. The sample is drawn from a study of cytomegalovirus exposure and HLA in healthy donors.

The chain links TRBV5-1 to TRBJ1-1, with TRBD1 as a possible D gene (5 bases). Sequenced: PBMCs. This TCR came from a male donor in good health and CMV-seronegative. The CDR3 spells CASRRDWGFTEAFF. The CDR3, as DNA: TGCGCTAGCAGAAGGGACTGGGGGTTCACTGAAGCTTTCTTT.